Listed here is a single T cell receptor beta chain. TCRdb's table, derived via immunoSEQ multiplex PCR, lists solely in-frame clones and lacks some. The sample lists 75,000 to 100,000 clones; 75% to 85% were seen once. CDR1 and CDR2 from the germline V gene are ENHRY and SYGVKD. The CDR3 loop spans 13 amino acids. The V end was cut by 8 bases, the J end by 6 bases, with 15 bases between. These data come from a study of PD-1 blockade in classical Hodgkin lymphoma. Study summary: Administration of nivolumab to patients was at 3 mg/kg intravenously every 2 weeks.

Patients all relapsed after autologous stem cell transplantation, and there was variation in brentuximab vedotin exposure. The rearrangement links TRBV10-3 to TRBJ2-3; D may be TRBD1 or TRBD2 (5 bases each). The TCR sequence derives from a human donor with classical Hodgkin lymphoma. The material sequenced was peripheral blood mononuclear cells (PBMCs), taken before the second cycle of nivolumab. The CDR3 DNA follows: TGTGCCATCCAAGGGGATAGCGTCGATACGCAGTATTTT. It codes for CAIQGDSVDTQYF.